This entry describes one TCR beta chain. Its antigen is as yet unknown. This sample is part of a study of monozygotic twins with inflammatory bowel disease. Researchers used template switching to add UMIs featuring a 6-nucleotide sample barcode. TCRdb reanalyzed the 5' RACE reads, giving one entry per CDR3 protein sequence and no DNA. The listing records 110,000 to 150,000 distinct CDR3 sequences. The germline gives CDR1 SEHNR, CDR2 FQNEAQ (reference sequence). The CDR3 runs 13 residues. Findings of the study overall: The analysis did not separate different T cell subtypes.

The material sequenced was blood. The TCR sequence derives from a human donor with ulcerative colitis or Crohn's disease, or a healthy co-twin of an affected twin (not recorded which). The chain recombines TRBV7-9 with TRBJ2-3; TCRdb reports TRBD1, a call that lacks DNA to check it against. This CDR3 is CASSLTGADTQYF.